One sample yielded the 24 T cell receptor beta chains listed below, sequenced in a study of radiotherapy plus CTLA-4 blockade in lung cancer. Only in-frame clones appear in the TCRdb table, and some are missing; sequencing was by immunoSEQ multiplex PCR. The sample includes around 130,000 clones, 70% to 90% of them seen just once. The sequences come from peripheral blood, collected from a patient treated with radiotherapy plus ipilimumab. These TCRs come from a human donor with non-small cell lung cancer that progressed on radiotherapy plus ipilimumab.

The chain carries TRBV18 and TRBJ2-7, with a possible D match to TRBD1 (6 bases). CDR3 length: 12 residues. Per the germline V gene, CDR1 is KGHSH and CDR2 is LQKENI. V gave up 5 bases and J gave up 1 base, with 6 bases separating them. CDR3 residues: CASSRGSYEQYF. CDR3 coding DNA: TGTGCCAGCTCAAGGGGGTCCTACGAGCAGTACTTC.

This chain links TRBV21-1 with TRBJ1-1; TRBD1, the table's D call, lacks a check against the DNA. TRBV21-1 is described as a pseudogene. The CDR3 runs to 13 residues. CDR3 coding DNA: TGTGCCAGCAGCAGACAGGCGAACACTGAAGCTTTCTTT. This sequence encodes CASSRQANTEAFF.

This sequence joins TRBV12-5 and TRBJ1-1; D is perhaps TRBD1 (6 bases). The V and J ends lost 4 bases and 1 base respectively, with 10 bases between them. From germline, CDR1 is LGHNT and CDR2 FRNRAP. CDR3 length: 14 amino acids. CDR3 nucleotide sequence: TGTGCTAGTGGTTCGGACAGATGGAACACTGAAGCTTTCTTT. Translation gives CASGSDRWNTEAFF.

The rearrangement uses TRBV19 and TRBJ2-1; weak D call: TRBD2 (5 bases). The CDR3 contains 18 residues. Between the trimmed V and J ends, which lost 5 bases and 0 bases, there was a span of 20 bases. Germline V lookup: CDR1 LNHDA, CDR2 SQIVND (reference sequence). For the CDR3, the DNA is TGTGCCAGTAGTGAGGGAGTCTTGCGGCTGAGCTCCTACAATGAGCAGTTCTTC. This codes for CASSEGVLRLSSYNEQFF.

V is TRBV5-1 and J is TRBJ1-2; D call uncertain. The V gene lost 1 base and the J gene lost 4 bases, with 11 bases spanning the gap. The CDR3 is 14 residues long. The germline V gene encodes CDR1 SGHRS and CDR2 YFSETQ. The CDR3 DNA follows: TGCGCCAGCAGCTTGTCCGGAGCCATCTATGGCTACACCTTC. Its protein is CASSLSGAIYGYTF.

The chain uses TRBV19 and TRBJ2-7; no reliable D call. V was pared by 7 bases and J by 2 bases, with 15 bases between. Looked up from germline, CDR1 is LNHDA and CDR2 is SQIVND (reference sequence). This CDR3 has 14 residues. This chain's CDR3 is CASKRREGAYEQYF. DNA of the CDR3: TGTGCCAGTAAGAGGCGCGAAGGCGCCTACGAGCAGTACTTC.

The chain is built from TRBV11-3 and TRBJ2-7; D not certain. The V and J ends lost 5 bases and 1 base respectively, with 6 bases between them. Germline V CDR1 and CDR2: SGHNT, YENEEA. The length of the CDR3 is 12 residues. The CDR3 reads CASSPRSYEQYF. CDR3 DNA sequence: TGTGCCAGCAGCCCCCGTTCCTACGAGCAGTACTTC.

The V and J genes are TRBV9 and TRBJ2-6; maybe TRBD1 (6 bases). The CDR3 spans 18 residues. CDR1 and CDR2 (germline): SGDLS, YYNGEE. Trimming removed 0 bases at V and 1 base at J, with 14 bases between. The CDR3 coding sequence is TGTGCCAGCAGCGTAGCTTTGGGGGCACAATCTGGGGCCAACGTCCTGACTTTC. Protein product: CASSVALGAQSGANVLTF.

The chain has TRBV20-1 and TRBJ1-2; D is unclear. V dropped 1 base and J dropped 6 bases, with 6 bases sitting between them. The germline gives CDR1 DFQATT, CDR2 SNEGSKA (reference sequence). The CDR3 length is 11 residues. The CDR3 loop is CSARVGNGYTF. The CDR3 DNA sequence: TGCAGTGCTAGAGTGGGAAATGGCTACACCTTC.

The rearrangement joins TRBV29-1 to TRBJ2-1; TRBD2 matches 14 bases. This CDR3 has 12 amino acids. J was trimmed by 9 bases and V by 6 bases; bases with no gene match: 1. Germline V CDR1 and CDR2: SQVTM, ANQGSEA. CDR3 sequence reads: CSVGLAGAEQFF. The CDR3 DNA reads as TGCAGCGTGGGACTAGCGGGAGCTGAGCAGTTCTTC.

This chain links TRBV5-1 with TRBJ1-1; possibly TRBD1 for D (5 bases). V lost 4 bases and J lost 1, with 11 bases in between. The CDR3 runs to 14 residues. Germline CDR1 reads SGHRS; CDR2 reads YFSETQ. CDR3 in amino acids: CASSPGPQNTEAFF. CDR3 coding DNA: TGCGCCAGCAGCCCGGGACCGCAGAACACTGAAGCTTTCTTT.

The chain has TRBV2 and TRBJ1-1; no firm D call. This CDR3 has 14 amino acids. Trimming pared 7 bases from V and 5 bases from J, leaving 17 bases between. Germline loops: CDR1 SNHLY, CDR2 FYNNEI. CDR3 residues: CASTLDGRSTEAFF. CDR3 nucleotides: TGTGCCAGCACCCTAGACGGGAGGAGTACTGAAGCTTTCTTT.

V gene TRBV5-1 combines with J gene TRBJ2-3; D gene unclear. The CDR3 is made up of 14 amino acids. Germline V gene data show CDR1 as SGHRS and CDR2 as YFSETQ. Deletions cut 0 bases from V and 1 base from J, with 6 bases between. CDR3 sequence (DNA): TGCGCCAGCAGCTTGGGCAGCGGCACAGATACGCAGTATTTT. This translates into CASSLGSGTDTQYF.

This chain joins TRBV7-6 and TRBJ1-5; the D is unclear. CDR3 length equals 13 residues. V lost 1 base to trimming and J lost 6 bases, with 7 bases between them. Germline values: CDR1 SGHVS, CDR2 FNYEAQ. CDR3 DNA sequence: TGTGCCAGCAGCTTAGGTCGGGGTCAGCCCCAGCATTTT. Translation gives CASSLGRGQPQHF.

This chain connects TRBV15 to TRBJ2-1; D unclear. Germline CDR1 LNHNV, CDR2 YYDKDF (reference sequence). The germline V and J ends were trimmed by 1 base and 7 bases, with 8 bases remaining between them. The CDR3 loop spans 13 amino acids. This CDR3 reads CATSRVPRNEQFF. The CDR3, as DNA: TGTGCCACCAGCAGAGTACCGAGGAATGAGCAGTTCTTC.

This sequence joins TRBV4-1 and TRBJ1-5, with 8 bases aligning to TRBD1. V lost 4 bases, J lost 7 bases, and 9 bases stayed unmatched. Germline CDR1 MGHRA, CDR2 YSYEKL. The CDR3 extends over 15 amino acids. CDR3 coding DNA: TGCGCCAGCAGCCTGACGGACAGGGCAGGCCAGCCCCAGCATTTT. Amino acid sequence: CASSLTDRAGQPQHF.

The chain recombines TRBV7-9 with TRBJ2-1; TRBD2 matches 8 bases. Germline lookup yields CDR1 SEHNR and CDR2 FQNEAQ (reference sequence). V trimming: 5 bases; J trimming: 6 bases; junction bases outside the gene matches: 6. This CDR3 comprises 14 residues. In nucleotides, the CDR3 is TGTGCCAGCAGCCCACCGACTAGCGCCAATGAGCAGTTCTTC. It yields the protein CASSPPTSANEQFF.

The chain joins TRBV19 to TRBJ2-5; tentative D call: TRBD2 (5 bases). The CDR3 has 13 amino acids. V gave up 6 bases and J gave up 5 bases, with 13 bases separating them. Germline loops: CDR1 LNHDA, CDR2 SQIVND (reference sequence). CDR3 protein: CASSLLGGETQYF. In nucleotides, the CDR3 is TGTGCCAGTAGCCTCCTAGGAGGTGAGACCCAGTACTTC.

The chain recombines TRBV9 with TRBJ2-2; D may be TRBD2 (6 bases). Germline lookup yields CDR1 SGDLS and CDR2 YYNGEE. CDR3 length equals 16 residues. V was shortened by 4 bases and J by 6 bases, with 19 bases between the two germline ends. CDR3 bases: TGTGCCAGCAGCCCCCATCTTAGGAGGGCACCCGGGGAGCTGTTTTTT. Translated, it gives CASSPHLRRAPGELFF.

This clone came up once. The V and J genes are TRBV2 and TRBJ2-1; 11 bases map to TRBD2. Germline lookup yields CDR1 SNHLY and CDR2 FYNNEI. The ends lost 8 bases at V and 7 bases at J; junction bases unmatched: 7. The CDR3 runs to 14 residues. CDR3 bases: TGTGCCAGCGGGTCTAGCGGGAGGAATAATGAGCAGTTCTTC. This translates into CASGSSGRNNEQFF.

The CDR3 DNA is TGTGCCACCAGCAGAATTAGCGGAGTGGGCTCCTACAATGAGCAGTTCTTC. This gives the protein CATSRISGVGSYNEQFF. The genes are TRBV15 and TRBJ2-1, with D tentatively TRBD2 (6 bases). Germline V lookup: CDR1 LNHNV, CDR2 YYDKDF (reference sequence). V lost 2 bases and J lost 0, with 14 bases in between. The CDR3 is 17 residues long.

J is TRBJ2-1 and V is TRBV11-2; 8 bases line up with TRBD1. Germline trimming cut 3 bases from V and 6 bases from J; bases unmatched to any gene: 7. Germline V lookup: CDR1 SGHAT, CDR2 FQNNGV. The CDR3 is made up of 15 amino acids. The CDR3 loop reads CASSFGQGLGNEQFF. The DNA for the CDR3 is TGTGCCAGCAGCTTCGGACAGGGCTTGGGCAATGAGCAGTTCTTC.

The chain recombines TRBV5-1 with TRBJ2-1; 7 nucleotides agree with TRBD2. CDR3 length: 20 amino acids. With 0 bases clipped from V and 4 bases from J, the junction kept 19 bases outside the gene matches. CDR1 and CDR2 (germline): SGHRS, YFSETQ. The CDR3 here is CASSLAGSLSGGNTYNEQFF. The CDR3 DNA reads TGCGCCAGCAGCTTGGCGGGGAGTCTCTCCGGGGGGAACACTTACAATGAGCAGTTCTTC.

This clone was detected only once. V gene TRBV1 combines with J gene TRBJ2-4; the listed D gene, TRBD2, was not tested against the DNA. TRBV1 is tagged as a pseudogene. The CDR3 has 17 amino acids. The CDR3 DNA reads TGCACCAGCAGCCAAGAGGTAGTAGCGCCAGCCAAAAACATTCAGTACTTC. Translation gives CTSSQEVVAPAKNIQYF.